This TCR beta chain was observed in a study of blood T cell repertoires in COVID-19. CDR3 length: 13 amino acids. The V gene lost 1 base and the J gene lost 4 bases, with 7 bases spanning the gap. Donors in Cohort 3 who had recovered were those with two negative PCRs, healthcare professional clearance, or resolution of their symptoms. The protocol was immunoSEQ multiplex PCR, while the TCRdb copy is restricted to in-frame clones and leaves out a portion. Counted here are under 300,000 clones, around 81% occurring once; the ten biggest clones make up roughly 3.2%. The clonotype was recovered from a man aged 45 to 65 who had recovered from COVID-19. The sequenced material came from PBMCs or T cells enriched from blood (not recorded which). The chain has TRBV12-3 or TRBV12-4 and TRBJ2-5; D is perhaps TRBD2 (6 bases). The CDR3 DNA reads as TGTGCCAGCAGTTTAGGGAGGGGAGAGACCCAGTACTTC. It codes for CASSLGRGETQYF.